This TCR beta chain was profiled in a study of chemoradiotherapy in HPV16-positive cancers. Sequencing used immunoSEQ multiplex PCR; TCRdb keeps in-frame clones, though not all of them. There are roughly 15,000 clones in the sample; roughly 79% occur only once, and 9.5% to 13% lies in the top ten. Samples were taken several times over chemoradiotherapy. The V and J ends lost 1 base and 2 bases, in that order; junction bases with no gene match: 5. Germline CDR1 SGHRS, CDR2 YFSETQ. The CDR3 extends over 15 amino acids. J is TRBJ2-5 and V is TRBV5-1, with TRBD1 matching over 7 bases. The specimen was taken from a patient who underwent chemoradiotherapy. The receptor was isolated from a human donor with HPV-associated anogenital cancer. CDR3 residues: CASSLLGTAQETQYF. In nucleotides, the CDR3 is TGCGCCAGCAGCTTGCTGGGGACAGCGCAAGAGACCCAGTACTTC. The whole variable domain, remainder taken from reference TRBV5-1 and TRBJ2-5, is KAGVTQTPRYLIKTRGQQVTLSCSPISGHRSVSWYQQTPGQGLQFLFEYFSETQRNKGNFPGRFSGRQFSNSRSEMNVSTLELGDSALYLCASSLLGTAQETQYFGPGTRLLVL.